This paragraph covers one T cell receptor (beta chain) sequence. The data are from a study of breast tumors, draining lymph nodes, adjacent tissues. The CDR3 loop spans 16 amino acids. The V gene lost 9 bases and the J gene lost 7 bases, with 25 bases spanning the gap. In germline, CDR1 is SNHLY, CDR2 FYNNEI. TCRdb analysed the multiplex PCR reads with MiXCR anew, one entry per CDR3 protein. The sample records about 180,000 distinct CDR3 sequences, roughly a third being singletons. The lymph nodes were axillary draining lymph nodes from breast cancer patients. Source material: axillary lymph node tissue. This clonotype originated in a female donor with breast cancer. Some clones in this sample may be carry-over from other donors' samples. The chain employs TRBV2 and TRBJ1-5; weak D call: TRBD1 (5 bases). The CDR3 protein is CARGCGRVNSGQPQHF. As DNA, the CDR3 is TGTGCCAGGGGATGCGGCAGGGTTAATTCGGGACAGCCCCAGCATTTT. Filled out from reference TRBV2 and TRBJ1-5, the complete variable domain reads EPEVTQTPSHQVTQMGQEVILRCVPISNHLYFYWYRQILGQKVEFLVSFYNNEISEKSEIFDDQFSVERPDGSNFTLKIRSTKLEDSAMYFCARGCGRVNSGQPQHFGDGTRLSIL.